This record covers a single T cell receptor (beta chain). This sample is drawn from a study of PD-L1 blockade in urothelial cancer. As to time point: pretreatment peripheral blood. TCRdb's copy holds only in-frame clones and misses some; the assay was immunoSEQ multiplex PCR. Of 45,000 to 55,000 clones in the sample, about four fifths are singletons; the top ten hold 1% to 1.5%. The CDR3 contains 14 residues. From germline, CDR1 is SNHLY and CDR2 FYNNEI. Trimming left V 3 bases short and J 4 bases short, with 9 bases between. The clonotype comes from a man aged 45-60 years with urothelial cancer. The source material was PBMCs, sampled around atezolizumab (anti-PD-L1) treatment. This chain joins TRBV2 and TRBJ1-4, with D hard to call. The CDR3 here is CASSDQGVNEKLFF. The CDR3 nucleotides are TGTGCCAGCAGTGATCAAGGAGTTAATGAAAAACTGTTTTTT.